One and the same sample provided the 8 T cell receptor beta chains below, sequenced in a study of cytomegalovirus exposure and HLA in healthy donors. PCR involved 60 Vbeta and 13 Jbeta primers. Assay used: immunoSEQ multiplex PCR; TCRdb lists only in-frame clones, some missing. The repertoire includes about 140,000 clones, around 75% of them detected once, and about 1.2% sits in the top ten. Sequenced: PBMCs. The receptors derive from a female donor in good health and CMV-seronegative.

The chain recombines TRBV29-1 with TRBJ2-7; D is perhaps TRBD2 (5 bases). CDR1 is SQVTM and CDR2 is ANQGSEA in the germline V gene. Trimming removed 6 bases from V and 7 bases from J, with 16 bases in between. The CDR3 is 12 amino acids. The CDR3 here is CSVEDRPGEQYF. In DNA form, the CDR3 reads TGCAGCGTCGAGGACCGGCCGGGGGAGCAGTACTTC.

The rearrangement links TRBV9 to TRBJ2-3; D uncertain. The germline V gene has CDR1 SGDLS and CDR2 YYNGEE. V lost 5 bases and J 0 bases, leaving 10 bases between the germline ends. The CDR3 loop spans 14 amino acids. CDR3 protein: CASSNTASTDTQYF. CDR3 sequence (DNA): TGTGCCAGCAGTAACACCGCTAGCACAGATACGCAGTATTTT. The whole variable domain, remainder taken from reference TRBV9 and TRBJ2-3, is DSGVTQTPKHLITATGQRVTLRCSPRSGDLSVYWYQQSLDQGLQFLIQYYNGEERAKGNILERFSAQQFPDLHSELNLSSLELGDSALYFCASSNTASTDTQYFGPGTRLTVL.

J is TRBJ2-7 and V is TRBV6-1, with a tentative D call TRBD2 (6 bases). This CDR3 is built from 12 residues. Germline CDR1 and CDR2: MNHNS and SASEGT. V was cut by 8 bases and J by 2 bases, with 10 bases left in between. CDR3 coding DNA: TGTGCCAGCTCCCCGGGAGCCTACGAGCAGTACTTC. Its translation: CASSPGAYEQYF.

The gene calls are TRBV6-4 and TRBJ1-1; 7 nucleotides line up with TRBD1. This CDR3 contains 13 residues. Per the germline V gene, CDR1 is MRHNA and CDR2 is SNTAGT. The V gene end was trimmed by 7 bases and the J gene end by 6 bases; junction bases not matched to a gene: 8. The CDR3 spells CASNPGQQPEAFF. CDR3 bases: TGTGCCAGCAATCCGGGACAGCAACCTGAAGCTTTCTTT.

The V call is TRBV2, the J call TRBJ2-7; the D gene is possibly TRBD2 (6 bases). CDR1 and CDR2 (germline): SNHLY, FYNNEI. This CDR3 has 13 residues. With 5 bases removed from V and 3 bases from J, the gap between germline ends came to 11 bases. The CDR3 region has the DNA TGTGCCAGCAGTCGACCGGACTACTACGAGCAGTACTTC. As protein: CASSRPDYYEQYF.

This chain uses TRBV7-9 with TRBJ2-6; the D gene is possibly TRBD2 (5 bases). Per the germline V gene, CDR1 is SEHNR and CDR2 is FQNEAQ (reference sequence). V lost 0 bases to trimming and J lost 0 bases, with 9 bases between them. This CDR3 comprises 17 residues. CDR3 in DNA: TGTGCCAGCAGCTTAGCGCGGGCACTCTCTGGGGCCAACGTCCTGACTTTC. Protein product: CASSLARALSGANVLTF.

This chain uses TRBV5-1 with TRBJ2-7; 9 nucleotides agree with TRBD2. Trimming removed 4 bases from V and 3 bases from J; junction bases left unmatched: 5. Germline CDR1 and CDR2: SGHRS and YFSETQ. This CDR3 has 14 amino acids. DNA of the CDR3: TGCGCCAGCAGCCAACGGACTAGCGACTACGAGCAGTACTTC. It yields the protein CASSQRTSDYEQYF.

The V and J genes are TRBV2 and TRBJ2-7, with unresolved D. V was clipped by 4 bases and J by 3 bases, with 4 bases between them. Germline CDR1 reads SNHLY; CDR2 reads FYNNEI. The CDR3 totals 11 residues. The CDR3 nucleotides are TGTGCCAGCAGTGGCAGCTACGAGCAGTACTTC. Translated: CASSGSYEQYF.